The 7 T cell receptor beta chains reported below all come from one sample, sequenced in a study of shared clonotypes between healthy human individuals. Clones were read by immunoSEQ multiplex PCR, and TCRdb kept only the in-frame ones, dropping some. The table records approximately 2,300,000 clones, around 93% of them present only once. The sequenced sample consisted of naive CD4+ T cells from PBMCs. Subset specified: CD45RA+ positively selected. These receptors were obtained from a man between 18 and 29 years old in good health. Some clones in this sample may be carry-over from other donors' samples.

V gene TRBV19 combines with J gene TRBJ2-1; TRBD2 is a possible D gene (6 bases). V was cut by 5 bases and J by 7 bases, with 15 bases left in between. The CDR3 is 14 residues long. Germline V gene sequence: CDR1 LNHDA, CDR2 SQIVND (reference sequence). The DNA of the CDR3 is TGTGCCAGTAGTTCCAGCGGGCCGGTGAATGAGCAGTTCTTC. Its translation is CASSSSGPVNEQFF.

The J gene is TRBJ2-1, the V gene TRBV28; D is uncertain. Germline CDR1 MDHEN, CDR2 SYDVKM. The CDR3 has 15 residues. V was clipped by 3 bases and J by 4 bases, with 13 bases between them. CDR3 coding DNA: TGTGCCAGCAGTTTTGCTTCGTTAGAGTACAATGAGCAGTTCTTC. Protein sequence: CASSFASLEYNEQFF.

This clone was seen a handful of times. This chain joins TRBV12-5 and TRBJ1-1; D possibly corresponds to TRBD1 (5 bases). Trimming took 4 bases from V and 5 from J, leaving 8 bases between them. CDR3 size: 12 residues. From germline, CDR1 is LGHNT and CDR2 FRNRAP. This CDR3 reads CASGWGYTEAFF. CDR3 coding DNA: TGTGCTAGTGGTTGGGGCTATACTGAAGCTTTCTTT.

The rearrangement links TRBV5-8 to TRBJ1-5; a possible D gene is TRBD1 (6 bases). In germline, CDR1 is SGHTS, CDR2 YDEGEE. The CDR3 consists of 15 residues. V was shortened by 3 bases and J by 3 bases, with 13 bases between the two germline ends. As DNA, the CDR3 is TGTGCCAGCAGCTGGGGGCGGGACCACAATCAGCCCCAGCATTTT. This sequence encodes CASSWGRDHNQPQHF.

The chain combines TRBV6-4 with TRBJ2-3, with no clear D. The length of the CDR3 is 13 residues. Germline V CDR1 and CDR2: MRHNA, SNTAGT. V lost 3 bases and J lost 2, with 6 bases in between. The CDR3 DNA reads TGTGCCAGCAGTGAGGGTAACACAGATACGCAGTATTTT. As protein: CASSEGNTDTQYF.

The V and J genes are TRBV18 and TRBJ1-4, with 7 bases lining up with TRBD1. CDR1 is KGHSH, CDR2 LQKENI, per germline. V lost 11 bases and J lost 3; bases outside the gene matches: 6. This CDR3 contains 13 residues. CDR3 DNA sequence: TGTGCCGGCCGGGGACAGTCTAATGAAAAACTGTTTTTT. Its protein is CAGRGQSNEKLFF.

The chain employs TRBV30 and TRBJ2-1; D is uncertain. This CDR3 has 12 amino acids. Germline V gene sequence: CDR1 GTSNPN, CDR2 SVGIG (reference sequence). Between the trimmed V and J ends, which lost 1 base and 10 bases, there was a span of 11 bases. The CDR3 coding sequence is TGTGCCTGGAGTGGAATCTTGGGCGAGCAGTTCTTC. Translated, it gives CAWSGILGEQFF.